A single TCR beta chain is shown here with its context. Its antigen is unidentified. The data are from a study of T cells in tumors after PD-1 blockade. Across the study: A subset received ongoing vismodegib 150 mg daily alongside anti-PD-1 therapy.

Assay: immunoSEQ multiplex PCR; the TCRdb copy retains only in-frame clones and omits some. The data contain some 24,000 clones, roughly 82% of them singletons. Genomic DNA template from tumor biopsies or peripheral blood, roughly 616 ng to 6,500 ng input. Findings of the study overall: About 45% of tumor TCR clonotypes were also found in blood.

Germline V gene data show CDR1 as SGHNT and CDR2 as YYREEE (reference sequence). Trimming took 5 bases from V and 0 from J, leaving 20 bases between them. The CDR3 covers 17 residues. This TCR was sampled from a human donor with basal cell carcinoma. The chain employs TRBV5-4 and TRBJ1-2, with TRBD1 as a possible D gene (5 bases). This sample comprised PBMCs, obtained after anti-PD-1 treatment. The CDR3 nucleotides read TGTGCCAGCAGACGCAACCCCCTGGGGGACCCTAACTATGGCTACACCTTC. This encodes CASRRNPLGDPNYGYTF.